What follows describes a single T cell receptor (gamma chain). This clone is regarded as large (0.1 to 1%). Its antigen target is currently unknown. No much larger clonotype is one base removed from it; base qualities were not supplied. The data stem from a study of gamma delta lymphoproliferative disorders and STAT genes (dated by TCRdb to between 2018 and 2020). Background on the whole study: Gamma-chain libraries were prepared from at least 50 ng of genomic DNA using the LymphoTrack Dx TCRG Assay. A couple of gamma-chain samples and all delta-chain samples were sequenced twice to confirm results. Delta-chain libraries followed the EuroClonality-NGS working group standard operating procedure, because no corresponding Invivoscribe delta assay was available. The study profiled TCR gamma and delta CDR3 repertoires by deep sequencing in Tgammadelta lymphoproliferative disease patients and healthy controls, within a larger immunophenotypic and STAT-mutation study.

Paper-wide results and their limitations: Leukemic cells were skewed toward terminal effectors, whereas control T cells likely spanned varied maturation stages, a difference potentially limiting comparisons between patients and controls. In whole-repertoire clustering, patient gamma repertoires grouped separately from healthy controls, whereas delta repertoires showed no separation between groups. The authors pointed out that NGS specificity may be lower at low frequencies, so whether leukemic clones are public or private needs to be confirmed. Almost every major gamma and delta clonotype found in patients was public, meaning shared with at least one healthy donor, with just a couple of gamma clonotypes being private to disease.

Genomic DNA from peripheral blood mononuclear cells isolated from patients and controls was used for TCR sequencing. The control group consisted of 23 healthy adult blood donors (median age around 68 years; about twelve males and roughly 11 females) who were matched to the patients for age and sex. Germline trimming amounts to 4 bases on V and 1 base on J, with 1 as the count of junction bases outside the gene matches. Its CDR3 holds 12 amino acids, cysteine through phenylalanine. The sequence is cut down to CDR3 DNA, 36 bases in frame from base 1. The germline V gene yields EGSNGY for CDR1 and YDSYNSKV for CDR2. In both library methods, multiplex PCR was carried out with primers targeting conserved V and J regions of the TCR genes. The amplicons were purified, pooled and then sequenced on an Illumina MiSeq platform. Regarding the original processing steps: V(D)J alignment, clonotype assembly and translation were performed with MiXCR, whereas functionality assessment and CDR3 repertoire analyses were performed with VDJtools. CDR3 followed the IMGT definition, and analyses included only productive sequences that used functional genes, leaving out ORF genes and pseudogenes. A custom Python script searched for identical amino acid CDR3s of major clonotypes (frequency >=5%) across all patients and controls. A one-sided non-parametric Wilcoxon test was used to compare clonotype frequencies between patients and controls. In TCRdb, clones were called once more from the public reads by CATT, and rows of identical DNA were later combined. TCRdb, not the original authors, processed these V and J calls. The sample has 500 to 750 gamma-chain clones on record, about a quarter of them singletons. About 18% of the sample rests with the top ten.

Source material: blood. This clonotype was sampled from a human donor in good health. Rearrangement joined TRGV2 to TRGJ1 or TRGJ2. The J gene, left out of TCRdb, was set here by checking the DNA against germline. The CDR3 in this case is CATWENYYKKLF. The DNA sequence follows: TGTGCCACCTGGGAAAATTATTATAAGAAACTCTTT.